The source of this TCR beta chain is a study of T cell repertoires in cytomegalovirus infection. Across the study: HLA-B-restricted CMV epitopes that are well studied were used alongside recently identified HLA-C-restricted ones. Public TCR beta signatures were indicative of both CMV infection and a matching HLA type.

TCRdb reprocessed the reads via MiXCR and lists one record per CDR3 protein. The table records 650,000 to 900,000 distinct CDR3 sequences, almost 30% of them present only once. Only a few counts were recorded for this clonotype. Its antigen remains unknown. Study findings and constraints: In two of eight donors, the top clonotype was HLA-C-restricted CMV-specific.

The source material was cultured CD8+ T cells from PBMCs, sampled from culture after CMV antigen stimulation. This TCR was recovered from a human donor in good health (CMV status not recorded). Some clones in this sample may be carry-over from other donors' samples.

The DNA of the CDR3 is TGTGCCAGCAGTGGGATACAGGGGGCGCCGGATACGCAGTATTTT. It yields the protein CASSGIQGAPDTQYF. The V and J genes are TRBV6-6 and TRBJ2-3, with TRBD1 matching 9 bases. The CDR3 is made up of 15 amino acids. The V gene end was trimmed by 5 bases and the J gene end by 6 bases; junction bases not matched to a gene: 9. Germline assignment: CDR1 MNHNY and CDR2 SVGAGI (reference sequence).